Presented here are 26 T cell receptor beta chains from one specimen sequenced in a study of CD8+ T cells in alopecia areata. cDNA serving as the sequencing template came from extracted, reverse transcribed RNA. Profiled with immunoSEQ multiplex PCR; TCRdb holds only in-frame clones, not every one. Among 200,000 to 250,000 clones listed, around 62% were seen once. The sample here was CD4+ T cells sorted from blood, taken at week 0. Receptor source: a human donor with alopecia areata.

This clone was observed a single time. J is TRBJ1-1 and V is TRBV9; a weak D match, TRBD1 (5 bases). V lost 0 bases and J 2 bases, leaving 11 bases between the germline ends. CDR1 SGDLS and CDR2 YYNGEE come from the germline V gene. This CDR3 spans 15 amino acids. Here the CDR3 reads CASSVVPGPNTEAFF. The CDR3 nucleotides read TGTGCCAGCAGCGTAGTTCCGGGACCCAACACTGAAGCTTTCTTT.

The chain employs TRBV30 and TRBJ1-2; 9 nucleotides match TRBD1. CDR1 and CDR2 from the germline V gene are GTSNPN and SVGIG (reference sequence). The CDR3 runs 15 residues. The ends lost 0 bases at V and 7 bases at J; junction bases unmatched: 9. CDR3 DNA sequence: TGTGCCTGGAGTGTGTGGGACAGGGTATTGTTTGGCTACACCTTC. As protein: CAWSVWDRVLFGYTF. The variable domain in full, with the rest retrieved from reference TRBV30 and TRBJ1-2, is SQTIHQWPATLVQPVGSPLSLECTVEGTSNPNLYWYRQAAGRGLQLLFYSVGIGQISSEVPQNLSASRPQDRQFILSSKKLLLSDSGFYLCAWSVWDRVLFGYTFGSGTRLTVV.

The chain has TRBV19 and TRBJ2-3, with 7 nucleotides matching TRBD2. The germline CDR1 and CDR2 sequences are LNHDA and SQIVND (reference sequence). There are 14 residues in the CDR3. V shed 3 bases and J 3 bases; nucleotides not matched to a gene: 3. CDR3 sequence reads: CASSIWRGTDTQYF. CDR3 DNA: TGTGCCAGTAGTATCTGGCGGGGGACAGATACGCAGTATTTT.

V gene TRBV6-1 combines with J gene TRBJ1-5; the D is unclear. V lost 1 base to trimming and J lost 4 bases, with 11 bases between them. Per the germline V gene, CDR1 is MNHNS and CDR2 is SASEGT. This CDR3 spans 15 amino acids. The CDR3 DNA follows: TGTGCCAGCAGTGAAGGTAGAGGGAGGAATCAGCCCCAGCATTTT. Amino acid sequence: CASSEGRGRNQPQHF.

This clone occurred a few times. The chain joins TRBV6-5 to TRBJ2-1; D is perhaps TRBD2 (6 bases). The V gene's germline CDR1 is MNHEY and CDR2 SVGAGI. V was shortened by 6 bases and J by 3 bases, with 15 bases between the two germline ends. The CDR3 loop spans 15 amino acids. CDR3 in DNA: TGTGCCAGCAGACCAATCCGGGGGAACTACAATGAGCAGTTCTTC. Protein sequence: CASRPIRGNYNEQFF.

This clone came up a few times. V usage is TRBV10-3 and J usage is TRBJ2-1; D is unresolved. Germline assignment: CDR1 ENHRY and CDR2 SYGVKD. V lost 6 bases, J lost 0 bases, and 6 bases lay in between. The CDR3 runs 13 residues. The CDR3 sequence is CAISAGSYNEQFF. CDR3 nucleotides: TGTGCCATCAGCGCAGGCTCCTACAATGAGCAGTTCTTC.

This clone was found once. This chain uses TRBV6-5 with TRBJ2-1; 10 bases map to TRBD2. The CDR3 contains 15 residues. After removal of 7 bases from V and 5 bases from J, the junction contained 8 bases not matched to a gene. CDR1 is MNHEY, CDR2 SVGAGI, per germline. CDR3 sequence: CASIRAGGPNNEQFF. The CDR3 DNA is TGTGCCAGCATAAGAGCGGGAGGGCCTAACAATGAGCAGTTCTTC.

The V call is TRBV29-1, the J call TRBJ1-1; possibly TRBD1 for D (5 bases). V dropped 6 bases and J dropped 0 bases, with 17 bases sitting between them. The CDR3 is 15 amino acids. CDR1 SQVTM and CDR2 ANQGSEA come from the germline V gene. The CDR3 DNA reads TGCAGCGTCCTTCGGACTCTGGGGCTGAACACTGAAGCTTTCTTT. This sequence encodes CSVLRTLGLNTEAFF.

This clone was detected a few times. This chain joins TRBV14 and TRBJ2-7; 10 bases line up with TRBD1. The CDR3 is 15 residues long. The V segment lost 4 bases and the J segment 2 bases; nucleotides outside the gene matches: 5. Germline CDR1 SGHDN, CDR2 FVKESK. The CDR3 coding sequence is TGTGCCAGCAGCCTCGGGACAGGGGTCACCTACGAGCAGTACTTC. Its translation is CASSLGTGVTYEQYF.

This clone has just a few counts. The chain joins TRBV2 to TRBJ2-7; D remains ambiguous. Germline CDR1 reads SNHLY; CDR2 reads FYNNEI. V was pared by 4 bases and J by 7 bases, with 20 bases between. CDR3 length: 15 residues. The CDR3 here is CASSATRSSLSEQYF. CDR3 coding DNA: TGTGCCAGCAGTGCGACCCGGTCAAGTTTAAGTGAGCAGTACTTC.

The chain combines TRBV30 with TRBJ1-5, with unresolved D. Trimming stripped 2 bases from V and 2 bases from J, with 7 bases between. The CDR3 loop spans 13 amino acids. From germline, CDR1 is GTSNPN and CDR2 SVGIG (reference sequence). CDR3 loop: CAWSRAGNQPQHF. The CDR3 nucleotides read TGTGCCTGGAGTCGGGCAGGCAATCAGCCCCAGCATTTT.

This clone was found once. The chain has TRBV28 and TRBJ1-5; D perhaps matches TRBD1 (6 bases). This CDR3 region has 16 residues. V lost 5 bases and J 7 bases, leaving 21 bases between the germline ends. Germline CDR1 and CDR2: MDHEN and SYDVKM. CDR3 nucleotide sequence: TGTGCCAGCAGTGTACAACAGGGTTTCGCTTACCAGCCCCAGCATTTT. Translated: CASSVQQGFAYQPQHF.

The chain carries TRBV29-1 and TRBJ2-1; D gene uncertain. This CDR3 is 13 amino acids long. Germline V gene data show CDR1 as SQVTM and CDR2 as ANQGSEA. V was trimmed by 6 bases and J by 5 bases, leaving 14 bases between them. The CDR3 region is CSVPGRLDNEQFF. CDR3 DNA sequence: TGCAGCGTCCCCGGGCGTTTGGACAATGAGCAGTTCTTC.

The V call is TRBV19, the J call TRBJ1-5; 9 bases line up with TRBD1. CDR3 length equals 14 residues. Germline V gene sequence: CDR1 LNHDA, CDR2 SQIVND (reference sequence). Germline trimming cut 5 bases from V and 5 bases from J; bases unmatched to any gene: 4. This chain's CDR3 is CASSLRQGDQPQHF. CDR3 DNA: TGTGCCAGTAGTCTTCGACAGGGGGATCAGCCCCAGCATTTT.

The chain couples TRBV7-8 to TRBJ2-3, with D possibly TRBD1 on 7 matching bases. Germline loops: CDR1 SGHVS, CDR2 FQNEAQ. This CDR3 region has 12 residues. V shed 5 bases and J shed 14 bases, with 17 bases lying between them. CDR3 nucleotides: TGTGCCAGCAGCCAGGGGGACGGGAGATTGTATTTT. It translates to CASSQGDGRLYF.

This chain connects TRBV29-1 to TRBJ2-7, with TRBD2 matching 9 bases. Germline values: CDR1 SQVTM, CDR2 ANQGSEA. Unmatched junction bases numbered 0, after V lost 1 base and J lost 5 bases. This CDR3 is built from 12 residues. This CDR3 reads CSVEGTSDEQYF. CDR3 bases: TGCAGCGTTGAAGGGACTAGCGACGAGCAGTACTTC.

This clone appeared a few times. V usage is TRBV7-2 and J usage is TRBJ1-2; D is uncertain. The ends were cut back, 5 bases at V and 4 bases at J, with 17 bases in the middle. The CDR3 is 15 amino acids. The germline V gene has CDR1 SGHTA and CDR2 FQGNSA. The CDR3 sequence is CASSGDRRSFYGYTF. The CDR3 coding sequence is TGTGCCAGCAGCGGCGACCGTCGTTCATTCTATGGCTACACCTTC. The variable domain in full, with the rest retrieved from reference TRBV7-2 and TRBJ1-2, is GAGVSQSPSNKVTEKGKDVELRCDPISGHTALYWYRQSLGQGLEFLIYFQGNSAPDKSGLPSDRFSAERTGGSVSTLTIQRTQQEDSAVYLCASSGDRRSFYGYTFGSGTRLTVV.

V usage is TRBV30 and J usage is TRBJ1-5; unclear D gene. The CDR3 sequence is 13 residues long. Germline V lookup: CDR1 GTSNPN, CDR2 SVGIG (reference sequence). V lost 3 bases and J 0 bases, leaving 6 bases between the germline ends. For the CDR3, the DNA is TGTGCCTGGAGCTATGGTAGCAATCAGCCCCAGCATTTT. Translating it yields CAWSYGSNQPQHF.

The V call is TRBV11-2, the J call TRBJ2-1; TRBD2 agrees at 14 bases. Per the germline V gene, CDR1 is SGHAT and CDR2 is FQNNGV. This CDR3 has 15 amino acids. Trimming took 0 bases from V and 15 from J; bases not matched to a gene: 7. The CDR3 bases are TGTGCCAGCAGCTTAGAGACTAGCGGGAGGGTGAGACTGTTCTTC. Encoded protein: CASSLETSGRVRLFF. Filled out from reference TRBV11-2 and TRBJ2-1, the complete variable domain reads EAGVAQSPRYKIIEKRQSVAFWCNPISGHATLYWYQQILGQGPKLLIQFQNNGVVDDSQLPKDRFSAERLKGVDSTLKIQPAKLEDSAVYLCASSLETSGRVRLFFGPGTRLTVL.

V and J are TRBV5-1 and TRBJ2-1; 9 nucleotides match TRBD2. The V and J ends lost 1 base and 0 bases, in that order; junction bases with no gene match: 5. Germline V gene sequence: CDR1 SGHRS, CDR2 YFSETQ. CDR3 length: 17 amino acids. CDR3 sequence (DNA): TGCGCCAGCAGCTTGAACGGCGGGGGGGCCTCCTACAATGAGCAGTTCTTC. Protein sequence: CASSLNGGGASYNEQFF. The whole variable domain, filled in from reference TRBV5-1 and TRBJ2-1, reads KAGVTQTPRYLIKTRGQQVTLSCSPISGHRSVSWYQQTPGQGLQFLFEYFSETQRNKGNFPGRFSGRQFSNSRSEMNVSTLELGDSALYLCASSLNGGGASYNEQFFGPGTRLTVL.

This clone was picked up a small number of times. The chain links TRBV12-5 to TRBJ1-2; TRBD1 aligns across 7 bases. From germline, CDR1 is LGHNT and CDR2 FRNRAP. V dropped 7 bases and J dropped 2; count of bases not matched to a gene: 7. The length of the CDR3 is 14 residues. The CDR3 DNA follows: TGTGCTAGTGCTCCGCTGGGACAGAACTATGGCTACACCTTC. Amino acid sequence: CASAPLGQNYGYTF.

The rearrangement links TRBV5-1 to TRBJ2-2, with D hard to call. Trimming removed 4 bases from V and 0 bases from J, with 13 bases in between. There are 16 residues in the CDR3. Germline V CDR1 and CDR2: SGHRS, YFSETQ. The CDR3 protein is CASSPPGPTNTGELFF. The CDR3 DNA is TGCGCCAGCAGCCCCCCAGGACCGACGAACACCGGGGAGCTGTTTTTT.

This clone was counted a few times. This CDR3 reads CASSLTPNTEAFF. CDR3 nucleotide sequence: TGTGCCAGCAGTTTAACTCCAAATACTGAAGCTTTCTTT. The chain recombines TRBV27 with TRBJ1-1, with D uncertain. The germline V gene encodes CDR1 MNHEY and CDR2 SMNVEV (reference sequence). There are 13 residues in the CDR3. Trimming took 2 bases from V and 5 from J, leaving 9 bases between them.

The chain couples TRBV29-1 to TRBJ2-1; 7 bases align to TRBD1. Germline V gives CDR1 SQVTM, CDR2 ANQGSEA. The CDR3 runs to 14 residues. V shed 6 bases and J 6 bases; nucleotides not matched to a gene: 11. CDR3 DNA: TGCAGCGTGTTTCCGAACAGGGGAATCAATGAGCAGTTCTTC. Translated: CSVFPNRGINEQFF.

V is TRBV15 and J is TRBJ2-5; the D gene is possibly TRBD1 (6 bases). This CDR3 is 14 amino acids long. The V end lost 2 bases, the J end lost 4 bases, and 11 bases lay between the germline ends. Germline V gene data show CDR1 as LNHNV and CDR2 as YYDKDF (reference sequence). The CDR3 loop is CATSRQQGGETQYF. The CDR3 nucleotides are TGTGCCACCAGCAGACAACAAGGGGGAGAGACCCAGTACTTC.

V usage is TRBV30 and J usage is TRBJ2-2; D not resolved. The CDR3 runs to 14 residues. V was cut by 4 bases and J by 5 bases, with 14 bases left in between. In germline, CDR1 is GTSNPN, CDR2 SVGIG (reference sequence). CDR3 DNA: TGTGCCTGGAACCTTGGGCTATTAACCGGGGAGCTGTTTTTT. It codes for CAWNLGLLTGELFF. Full variable domain (outside the CDR3, taken from reference TRBV30 and TRBJ2-2): SQTIHQWPATLVQPVGSPLSLECTVEGTSNPNLYWYRQAAGRGLQLLFYSVGIGQISSEVPQNLSASRPQDRQFILSSKKLLLSDSGFYLCAWNLGLLTGELFFGEGSRLTVL.